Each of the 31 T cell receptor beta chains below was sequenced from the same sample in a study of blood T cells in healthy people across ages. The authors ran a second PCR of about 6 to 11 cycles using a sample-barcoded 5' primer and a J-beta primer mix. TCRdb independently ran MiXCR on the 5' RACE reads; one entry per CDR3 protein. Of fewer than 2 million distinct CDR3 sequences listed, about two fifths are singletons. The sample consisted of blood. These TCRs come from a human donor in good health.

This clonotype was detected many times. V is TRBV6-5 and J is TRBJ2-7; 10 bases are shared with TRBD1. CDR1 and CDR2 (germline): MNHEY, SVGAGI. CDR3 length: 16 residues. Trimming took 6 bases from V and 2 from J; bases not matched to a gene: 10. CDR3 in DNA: TGTGCCAGCAGAACTATCCGGGACAGGGGAACCTACGAGCAGTACTTC. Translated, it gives CASRTIRDRGTYEQYF.

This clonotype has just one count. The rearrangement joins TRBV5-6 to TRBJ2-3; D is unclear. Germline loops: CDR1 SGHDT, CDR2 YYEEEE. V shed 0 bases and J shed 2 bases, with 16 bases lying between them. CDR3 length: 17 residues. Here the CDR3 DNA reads TGTGCCAGCAGCTTGGGGGCAGCCCGGGCAATCACAGATACGCAGTATTTT. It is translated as CASSLGAARAITDTQYF.

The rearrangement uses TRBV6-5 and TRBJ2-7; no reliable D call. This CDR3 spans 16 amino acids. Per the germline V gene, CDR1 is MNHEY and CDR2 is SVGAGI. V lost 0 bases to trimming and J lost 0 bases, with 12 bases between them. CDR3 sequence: CASSYSSPWSSYEQYF. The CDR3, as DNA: TGTGCCAGCAGTTACTCGAGTCCCTGGAGCTCCTACGAGCAGTACTTC.

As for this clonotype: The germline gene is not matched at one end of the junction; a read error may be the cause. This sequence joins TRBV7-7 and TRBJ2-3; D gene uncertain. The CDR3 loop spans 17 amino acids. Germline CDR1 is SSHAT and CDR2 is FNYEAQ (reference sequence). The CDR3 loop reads CASSLAIWQPHTHTQYF. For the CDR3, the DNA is TGTGCTAGCAGCTTAGCCATATGGCAGCCCCACACTCATACGCAGTATTTT.

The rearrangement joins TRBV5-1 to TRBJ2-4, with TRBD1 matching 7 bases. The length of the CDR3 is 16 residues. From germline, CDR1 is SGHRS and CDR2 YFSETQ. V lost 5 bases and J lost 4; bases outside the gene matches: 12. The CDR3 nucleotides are TGCGCCAGCAGTCGTTACCCGGGACAGCAAAAAAACATTCAGTACTTC. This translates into CASSRYPGQQKNIQYF.

CDR3 amino acids: CASSAGGGVYEQYF. The CDR3 region has the DNA TGTGCCAGCAGCGCTGGCGGAGGGGTCTACGAGCAGTACTTC. This sequence joins TRBV5-5 and TRBJ2-4; D is possibly TRBD2 (6 bases). The J call is in doubt because the DNA end fits TRBJ2-7 better. Germline lookup yields CDR1 SGHKS and CDR2 YYEKEE (reference sequence). The CDR3 totals 14 residues.

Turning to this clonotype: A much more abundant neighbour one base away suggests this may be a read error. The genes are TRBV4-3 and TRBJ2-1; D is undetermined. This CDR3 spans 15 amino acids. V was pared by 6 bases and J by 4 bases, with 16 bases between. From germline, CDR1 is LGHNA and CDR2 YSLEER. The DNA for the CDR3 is TGCGCCAGCAGACCTACTAACGGGTCATACAATGAGCAGTTCTTC. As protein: CASRPTNGSYNEQFF.

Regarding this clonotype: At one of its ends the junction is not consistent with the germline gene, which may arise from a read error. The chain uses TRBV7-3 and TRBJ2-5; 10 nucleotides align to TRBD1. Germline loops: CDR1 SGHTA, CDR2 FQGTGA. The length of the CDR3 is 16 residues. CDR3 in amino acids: CASSSGQGGSQETQYF. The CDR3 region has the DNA TGCGCCAGCAGCTCAGGACAGGGGGGAAGCCAAGAGACCCAGTACTTC.

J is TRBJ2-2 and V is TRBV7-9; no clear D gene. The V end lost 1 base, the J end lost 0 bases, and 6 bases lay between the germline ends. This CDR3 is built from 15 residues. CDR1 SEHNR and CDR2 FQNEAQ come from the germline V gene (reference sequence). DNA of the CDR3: TGTGCCAGCAGCTTAGTAGTAGCGAACACCGGGGAGCTGTTTTTT. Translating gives CASSLVVANTGELFF.

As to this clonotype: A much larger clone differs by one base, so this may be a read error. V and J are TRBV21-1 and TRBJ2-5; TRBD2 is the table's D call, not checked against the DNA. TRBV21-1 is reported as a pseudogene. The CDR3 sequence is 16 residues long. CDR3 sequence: CASSRGLAGPQETQYF. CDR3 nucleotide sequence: TGTGCCAGCAGCAGAGGACTAGCGGGGCCCCAAGAGACCCAGTACTTC.

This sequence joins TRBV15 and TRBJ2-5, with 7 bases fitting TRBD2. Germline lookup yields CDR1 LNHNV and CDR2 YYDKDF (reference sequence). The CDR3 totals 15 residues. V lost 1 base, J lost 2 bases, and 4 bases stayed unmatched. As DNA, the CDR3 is TGTGCCACCAGCAGAGGAAAGCGGGGTCAAGAGACCCAGTACTTC. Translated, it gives CATSRGKRGQETQYF. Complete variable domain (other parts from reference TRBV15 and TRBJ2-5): DAMVIQNPRYQVTQFGKPVTLSCSQTLNHNVMYWYQQKSSQAPKLLFHYYDKDFNNEADTPDNFQSRRPNTSFCFLDIRSPGLGDTAMYLCATSRGKRGQETQYFGPGTRLLVL.

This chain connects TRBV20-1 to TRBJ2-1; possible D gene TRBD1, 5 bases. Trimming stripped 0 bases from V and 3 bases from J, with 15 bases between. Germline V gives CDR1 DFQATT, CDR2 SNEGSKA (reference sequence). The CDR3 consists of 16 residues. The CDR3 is CSARDQVGPIYNEQFF. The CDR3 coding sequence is TGCAGTGCTAGAGATCAGGTGGGGCCGATCTACAATGAGCAGTTCTTC.

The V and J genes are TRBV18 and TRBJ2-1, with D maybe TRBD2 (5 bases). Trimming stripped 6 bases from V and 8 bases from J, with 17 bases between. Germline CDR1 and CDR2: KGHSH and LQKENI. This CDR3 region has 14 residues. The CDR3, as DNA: TGTGCCAGCTCCCTGACTATTTTGGTGGATGAGCAGTTCTTC. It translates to CASSLTILVDEQFF. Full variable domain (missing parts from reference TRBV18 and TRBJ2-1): NAGVMQNPRHLVRRRGQEARLRCSPMKGHSHVYWYRQLPEEGLKFMVYLQKENIIDESGMPKERFSAEFPKEGPSILRIQQVVRGDSAAYFCASSLTILVDEQFFGPGTRLTVL.

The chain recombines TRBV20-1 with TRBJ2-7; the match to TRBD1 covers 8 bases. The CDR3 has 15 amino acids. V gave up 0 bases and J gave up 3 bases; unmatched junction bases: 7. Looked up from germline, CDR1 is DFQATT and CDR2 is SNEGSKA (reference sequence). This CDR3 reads CSARDSGTGVYEQYF. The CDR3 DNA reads TGCAGTGCTAGAGATTCCGGGACAGGAGTCTACGAGCAGTACTTC.

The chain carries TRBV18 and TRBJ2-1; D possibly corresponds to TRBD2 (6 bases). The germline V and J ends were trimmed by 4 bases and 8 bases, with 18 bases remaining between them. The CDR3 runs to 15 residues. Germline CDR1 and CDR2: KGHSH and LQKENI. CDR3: CASSLRRLVGYEQFF. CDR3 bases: TGTGCCAGCTCACTCCGACGACTAGTGGGGTATGAGCAGTTCTTC.

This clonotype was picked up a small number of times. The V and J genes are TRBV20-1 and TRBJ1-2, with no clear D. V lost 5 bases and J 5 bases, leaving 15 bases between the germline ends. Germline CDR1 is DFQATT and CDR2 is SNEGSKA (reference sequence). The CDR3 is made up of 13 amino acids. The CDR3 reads CSALREGRYGYTF. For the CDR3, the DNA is TGCAGTGCTCTCCGAGAGGGTAGATATGGCTACACCTTC.

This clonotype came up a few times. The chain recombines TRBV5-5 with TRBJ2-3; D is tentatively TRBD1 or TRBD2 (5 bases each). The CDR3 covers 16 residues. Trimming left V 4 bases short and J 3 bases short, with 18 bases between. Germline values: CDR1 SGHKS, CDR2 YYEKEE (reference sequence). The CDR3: CASSPSGGKGTDTQYF. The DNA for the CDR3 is TGTGCCAGCAGCCCGTCTGGGGGAAAGGGGACAGATACGCAGTATTTT.

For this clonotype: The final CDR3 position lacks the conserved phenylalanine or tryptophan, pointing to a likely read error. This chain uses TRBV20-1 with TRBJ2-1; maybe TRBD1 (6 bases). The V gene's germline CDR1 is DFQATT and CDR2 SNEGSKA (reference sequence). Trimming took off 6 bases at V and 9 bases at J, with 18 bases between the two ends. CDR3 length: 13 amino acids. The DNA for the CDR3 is TGCAGTGCCAAAAGAGGGGGTTATGGTGAGCAGTTCGTC. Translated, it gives CSAKRGGYGEQFV.

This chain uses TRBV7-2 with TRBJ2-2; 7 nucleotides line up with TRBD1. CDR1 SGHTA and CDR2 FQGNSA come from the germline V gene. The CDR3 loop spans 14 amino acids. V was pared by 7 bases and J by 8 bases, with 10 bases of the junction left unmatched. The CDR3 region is CASTADRAGGELFF. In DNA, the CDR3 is TGTGCCAGCACCGCAGACAGGGCCGGTGGGGAGCTGTTTTTT. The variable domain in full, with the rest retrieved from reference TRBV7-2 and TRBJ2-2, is GAGVSQSPSNKVTEKGKDVELRCDPISGHTALYWYRQSLGQGLEFLIYFQGNSAPDKSGLPSDRFSAERTGGSVSTLTIQRTQQEDSAVYLCASTADRAGGELFFGEGSRLTVL.

This chain's CDR3 is CASSPGSPIYGYTF. CDR3 DNA: TGTGCCAGCAGCCCCGGGTCACCCATCTATGGCTACACCTTC. This chain uses TRBV7-6 with TRBJ1-2; D unclear. The CDR3 loop spans 14 amino acids. CDR1 is SGHVS and CDR2 is FNYEAQ in the germline V gene. V was clipped by 5 bases and J by 4 bases, with 14 bases between them. The whole variable domain, filled in from reference TRBV7-6 and TRBJ1-2, reads GAGVSQSPRYKVTKRGQDVALRCDPISGHVSLYWYRQALGQGPEFLTYFNYEAQQDKSGLPNDRFSAERPEGSISTLTIQRTEQRDSAMYRCASSPGSPIYGYTFGSGTRLTVV.

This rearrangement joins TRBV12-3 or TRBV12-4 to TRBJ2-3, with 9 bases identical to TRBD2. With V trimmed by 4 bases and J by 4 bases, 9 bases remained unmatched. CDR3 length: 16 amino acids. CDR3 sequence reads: CASSYQTSGPPDTQYF. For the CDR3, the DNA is TGTGCCAGCAGTTATCAGACTAGCGGTCCCCCAGATACGCAGTATTTT.

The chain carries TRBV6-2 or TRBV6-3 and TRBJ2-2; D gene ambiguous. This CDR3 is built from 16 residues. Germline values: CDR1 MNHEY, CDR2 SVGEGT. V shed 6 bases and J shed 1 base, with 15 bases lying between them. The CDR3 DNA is TGTGCCAGCAGCCGCCCCCCCGGCGGGAACACCGGGGAGCTGTTTTTT. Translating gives CASSRPPGGNTGELFF.

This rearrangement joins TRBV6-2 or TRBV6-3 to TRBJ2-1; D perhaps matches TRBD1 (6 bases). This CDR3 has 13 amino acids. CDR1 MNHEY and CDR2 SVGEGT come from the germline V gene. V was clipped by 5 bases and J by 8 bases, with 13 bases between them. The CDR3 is CASSPQGYHEQFF. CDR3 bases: TGTGCCAGCAGTCCGCAGGGGTACCATGAGCAGTTCTTC.

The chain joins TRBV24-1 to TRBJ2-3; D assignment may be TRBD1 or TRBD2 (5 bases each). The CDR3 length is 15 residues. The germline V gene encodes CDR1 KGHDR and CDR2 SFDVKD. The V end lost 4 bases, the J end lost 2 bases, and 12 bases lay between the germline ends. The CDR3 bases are TGTGCCACCAGTGAACTAGGGGCAGACACAGATACGCAGTATTTT. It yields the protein CATSELGADTDTQYF.

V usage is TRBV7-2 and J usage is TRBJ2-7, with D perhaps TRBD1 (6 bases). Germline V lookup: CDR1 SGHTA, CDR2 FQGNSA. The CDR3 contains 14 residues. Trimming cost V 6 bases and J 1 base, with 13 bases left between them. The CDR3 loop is CASSTWGQSYEQYF. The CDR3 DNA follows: TGTGCCAGCAGTACGTGGGGGCAGTCCTACGAGCAGTACTTC. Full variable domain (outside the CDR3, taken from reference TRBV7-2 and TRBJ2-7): GAGVSQSPSNKVTEKGKDVELRCDPISGHTALYWYRQSLGQGLEFLIYFQGNSAPDKSGLPSDRFSAERTGGSVSTLTIQRTQQEDSAVYLCASSTWGQSYEQYFGPGTRLTVT.

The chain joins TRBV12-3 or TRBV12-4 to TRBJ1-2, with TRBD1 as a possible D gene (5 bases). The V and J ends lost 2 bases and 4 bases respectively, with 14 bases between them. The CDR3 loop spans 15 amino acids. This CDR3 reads CASSLTQGLVYGYTF. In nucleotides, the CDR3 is TGTGCCAGCAGTTTAACCCAGGGTTTGGTCTATGGCTACACCTTC.

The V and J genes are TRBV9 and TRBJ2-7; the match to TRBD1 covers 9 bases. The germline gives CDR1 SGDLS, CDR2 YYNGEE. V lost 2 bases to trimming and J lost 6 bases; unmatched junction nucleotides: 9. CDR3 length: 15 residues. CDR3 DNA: TGTGCCAGCAGCGTTACCACCGGGACAGGGCTCGAGCAGTACTTC. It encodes CASSVTTGTGLEQYF.

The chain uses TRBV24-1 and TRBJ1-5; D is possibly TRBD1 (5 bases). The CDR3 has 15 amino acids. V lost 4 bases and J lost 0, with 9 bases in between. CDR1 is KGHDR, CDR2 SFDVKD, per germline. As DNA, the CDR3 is TGTGCCACCAGTGAATTTCAGGGTAGCAATCAGCCCCAGCATTTT. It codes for CATSEFQGSNQPQHF.

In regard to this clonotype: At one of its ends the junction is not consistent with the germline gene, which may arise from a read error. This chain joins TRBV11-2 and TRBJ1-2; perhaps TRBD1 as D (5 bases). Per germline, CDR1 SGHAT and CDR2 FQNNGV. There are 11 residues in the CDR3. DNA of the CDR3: TGTACCAGCAGCCCAGGGAGTGGCTACACCTTC. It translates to CTSSPGSGYTF.

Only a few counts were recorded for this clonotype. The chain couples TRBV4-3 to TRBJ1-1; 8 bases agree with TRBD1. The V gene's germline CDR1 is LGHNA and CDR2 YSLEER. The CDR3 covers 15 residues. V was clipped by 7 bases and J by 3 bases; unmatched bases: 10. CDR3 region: CASKQGDRPYTEAFF. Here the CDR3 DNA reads TGCGCCAGCAAACAAGGGGACAGGCCATACACTGAAGCTTTCTTT.

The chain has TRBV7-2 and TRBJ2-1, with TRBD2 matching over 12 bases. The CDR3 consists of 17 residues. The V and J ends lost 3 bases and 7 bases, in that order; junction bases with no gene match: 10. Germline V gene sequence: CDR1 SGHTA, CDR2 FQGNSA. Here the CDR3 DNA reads TGTGCCAGCAGCTTGCAGACTAGCGGGGGCTTGGGGAATGAGCAGTTCTTC. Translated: CASSLQTSGGLGNEQFF.